A single sample gave rise to the 10 T cell receptor beta chains below, sequenced in a study of blood T cell repertoires in COVID-19 (dated by TCRdb to 2018 to 2021). Receptor libraries were prepared by the immunoSEQ multiplex PCR assay. The table comes from immuneACCESS by way of TCRdb, which keeps in-frame sequences with V and J called. Part of the clones is missing from these tables; in studies checked, under half for an unresolved V gene and the rest for unknown reasons. The sample table holds roughly 250,000 clones, of which around nine tenths were seen once. 2.1% of the sample is in the top ten clones. The material sequenced was peripheral blood. These receptor sequences come from a woman aged 40 to 50 who had recovered from COVID-19.

V gene TRBV9 combines with J gene TRBJ2-3, with TRBD2 matching over 7 bases. The V and J ends lost 6 bases and 4 bases, in that order; junction bases with no gene match: 14. CDR1 is SGDLS and CDR2 is YYNGEE in the germline V gene. This CDR3 spans 16 amino acids. CDR3 region: CASTQTWTSMADTQYF. Written as DNA, the CDR3 is TGTGCCAGCACCCAGACCTGGACTAGTATGGCAGATACGCAGTATTTT.

V gene TRBV19 combines with J gene TRBJ1-2, with D perhaps TRBD1 (6 bases). Germline CDR1 reads LNHDA; CDR2 reads SQIVND (reference sequence). This CDR3 region has 14 residues. V was pared by 7 bases and J by 8 bases, with 20 bases between. CDR3 amino acids: CASTATGGAPGYTF. DNA for the CDR3: TGTGCCAGTACCGCTACGGGGGGGGCCCCCGGCTACACCTTC.

This clone has only one observation. This rearrangement joins TRBV7-3 to TRBJ2-7, with TRBD2 as a possible D gene (6 bases). Trimming stripped 5 bases from V and 2 bases from J, with 16 bases between. This CDR3 is built from 15 residues. Germline CDR1 SGHTA, CDR2 FQGTGA. CDR3 protein: CASSPGPSVPYEQYF. The CDR3 DNA follows: TGTGCCAGCAGCCCGGGGCCTAGCGTCCCCTACGAGCAGTACTTC.

The V gene is TRBV7-6, the J gene TRBJ1-2; D may be TRBD1 (5 bases). The CDR3 is made up of 17 amino acids. CDR1 is SGHVS and CDR2 is FNYEAQ in the germline V gene. The ends were cut back, 6 bases at V and 5 bases at J, with 25 bases in the middle. CDR3 loop: CASSGRGFVGIRYGYTF. As DNA, the CDR3 is TGTGCCAGCAGTGGAAGGGGCTTCGTGGGGATTCGGTATGGCTACACCTTC.

The chain carries TRBV7-2 and TRBJ2-3; D is unclear. CDR1 is SGHTA, CDR2 FQGNSA, per germline. V lost 4 bases, J lost 1 base, and 15 bases lay in between. The CDR3 loop spans 16 amino acids. CDR3 loop: CASSSLRGRRTDTQYF. The CDR3 DNA follows: TGTGCCAGCAGCTCCCTCCGCGGCCGACGCACAGATACGCAGTATTTT.

This chain links TRBV7-3 with TRBJ2-3; 9 bases map to TRBD2. Germline lookup yields CDR1 SGHTA and CDR2 FQGTGA. The CDR3 totals 18 residues. Trimming took 3 bases from V and 0 from J; bases not matched to a gene: 10. The CDR3 loop reads CASSFVASGEASTDTQYF. The CDR3 DNA is TGTGCCAGCAGCTTTGTGGCTAGCGGGGAGGCTAGCACAGATACGCAGTATTTT.

The V and J genes are TRBV5-4 and TRBJ2-3; 9 bases fit TRBD2. Unmatched junction bases numbered 2, after V lost 0 bases and J lost 0 bases. Germline V gene sequence: CDR1 SGHNT, CDR2 YYREEE (reference sequence). This CDR3 contains 16 residues. Here the CDR3 reads CASSLGLAASTDTQYF. For the CDR3, the DNA is TGTGCCAGCAGCTTGGGACTAGCGGCTAGCACAGATACGCAGTATTTT.

The chain employs TRBV29-1 and TRBJ1-1; D might be TRBD1 (5 bases). Germline assignment: CDR1 SQVTM and CDR2 ANQGSEA. There are 14 residues in the CDR3. Trimming left V 3 bases short and J 0 bases short, with 11 bases between. CDR3 sequence: CSVDRGGVNTEAFF. The CDR3 DNA reads as TGCAGCGTTGATCGGGGGGGAGTGAACACTGAAGCTTTCTTT.

This clone was detected only a few times. The chain uses TRBV4-1 and TRBJ2-2, with a weak D call TRBD1 (6 bases). Trimming stripped 1 base from V and 1 base from J, with 7 bases between. Germline lookup yields CDR1 MGHRA and CDR2 YSYEKL. The CDR3 is 15 residues long. The CDR3 reads CASSQAQGNTGELFF. The CDR3 region has the DNA TGCGCCAGCAGCCAAGCACAGGGGAACACCGGGGAGCTGTTTTTT.

The chain combines TRBV6-5 with TRBJ2-7, with D unclear. The CDR3 has 14 amino acids. V was shortened by 5 bases and J by 0 bases, with 11 bases between the two germline ends. Germline-derived CDR1 and CDR2 are MNHEY and SVGAGI. CDR3: CASSPFTGSYEQYF. The DNA of the CDR3 is TGTGCCAGCAGTCCTTTTACTGGCTCCTACGAGCAGTACTTC.